These T cell receptor beta chains were read from a single sample in a study of blood T cell repertoires in COVID-19. The assay was immunoSEQ multiplex PCR, and TCRdb's table has in-frame clones only and misses some. The sample has about 150,000 clones; roughly three quarters are singletons. Sequenced sample: PBMCs or T cells enriched from blood (not recorded which). These TCRs come from a woman aged 50 to 60 who had recovered from COVID-19. Each CDR3 is given with its conserved first and last residue. Fields, in order: D gene, CDR3 length, clone size, J gene, V gene, CDR3 protein, CDR3 DNA. D genes are given only for firm matches. A clone size is listed for some rows: how often the clone was seen (once, few, many), or a class if it is expanded.

D: TRBD1; length: 15; size: -; J: TRBJ2-7; V: TRBV5-6; CDR3: CASSWGQERSYEQYF; DNA: TGTGCCAGCAGCTGGGGACAGGAGCGAAGTTACGAGCAGTACTTC
D: -; length: 16; size: -; J: TRBJ1-2; V: TRBV19; CDR3: CASKLGRTTVSDGYTF; DNA: TGTGCCAGTAAACTCGGCAGGACGACAGTTTCGGACGGCTACACCTTC
D: TRBD1; length: 16; size: -; J: TRBJ1-4; V: TRBV7-8; CDR3: CASSLTGGRTNEKLFF; DNA: TGTGCCAGCAGCTTAACAGGGGGTCGCACTAATGAAAAACTGTTTTTT
D: TRBD1; length: 15; size: -; J: TRBJ1-1; V: TRBV7-3; CDR3: CASSLTGQGITEAFF; DNA: TGTGCCAGCAGCTTAACAGGACAGGGTATCACTGAAGCTTTCTTT
D: -; length: 11; size: few; J: TRBJ2-5; V: TRBV2; CDR3: CATGEGETQYF; DNA: TGTGCCACCGGGGAAGGGGAGACCCAGTACTTC
D: -; length: 15; size: few; J: TRBJ2-5; V: TRBV7-9; CDR3: CASSLLTVQEETQYF; DNA: TGTGCCAGCAGCTTACTGACAGTCCAGGAAGAGACCCAGTACTTC
D: TRBD2; length: 15; size: -; J: TRBJ2-3; V: TRBV28; CDR3: CATIGLAGGHDTQYF; DNA: TGTGCCACCATCGGGCTAGCGGGGGGGCACGATACGCAGTATTTT
D: TRBD1; length: 16; size: -; J: TRBJ2-3; V: TRBV6-5; CDR3: CASSSRTGGRTDTQYF; DNA: TGTGCCAGCAGTTCTAGGACAGGGGGTAGGACAGATACGCAGTATTTT
D: -; length: 14; size: few; J: TRBJ2-2; V: TRBV5-1; CDR3: CASSFPSRAGELFF; DNA: TGCGCCAGCAGCTTTCCTAGCCGGGCCGGGGAGCTGTTTTTT
D: -; length: 11; size: -; J: TRBJ2-3; V: TRBV9; CDR3: CASRGGDTQYF; DNA: TGTGCCAGCAGGGGAGGAGATACGCAGTATTTT
D: TRBD1; length: 13; size: once; J: TRBJ1-6; V: TRBV18; CDR3: CASSSTGDSPLHF; DNA: TGTGCCAGCTCATCAACAGGGGATTCACCCCTCCACTTT
D: -; length: 15; size: -; J: TRBJ2-3; V: TRBV3-1/TRBV3-2; CDR3: CASSQDLQGTDTQYF; DNA: TGTGCCAGCAGCCAAGATCTCCAGGGCACAGATACGCAGTATTTT
D: -; length: 15; size: -; J: TRBJ2-6; V: TRBV6-5; CDR3: CASTPERSGANVLTF; DNA: TGTGCCAGCACCCCTGAGAGGTCTGGGGCCAACGTCCTGACTTTC
D: -; length: 16; size: -; J: TRBJ1-2; V: TRBV10-1; CDR3: CASSESCDRKDYGYTF; DNA: TGCGCCAGCAGTGAGTCTTGTGACAGGAAAGACTATGGCTACACCTTC
D: -; length: 13; size: once; J: TRBJ2-7; V: TRBV5-6; CDR3: CASSLHLSYEQYF; DNA: TGTGCCAGCAGCTTACACCTGTCCTACGAGCAGTACTTC
D: -; length: 13; size: -; J: TRBJ2-5; V: TRBV6-5; CDR3: CASTRVIQETQYF; DNA: TGTGCCAGCACCAGGGTGATCCAAGAGACCCAGTACTTC